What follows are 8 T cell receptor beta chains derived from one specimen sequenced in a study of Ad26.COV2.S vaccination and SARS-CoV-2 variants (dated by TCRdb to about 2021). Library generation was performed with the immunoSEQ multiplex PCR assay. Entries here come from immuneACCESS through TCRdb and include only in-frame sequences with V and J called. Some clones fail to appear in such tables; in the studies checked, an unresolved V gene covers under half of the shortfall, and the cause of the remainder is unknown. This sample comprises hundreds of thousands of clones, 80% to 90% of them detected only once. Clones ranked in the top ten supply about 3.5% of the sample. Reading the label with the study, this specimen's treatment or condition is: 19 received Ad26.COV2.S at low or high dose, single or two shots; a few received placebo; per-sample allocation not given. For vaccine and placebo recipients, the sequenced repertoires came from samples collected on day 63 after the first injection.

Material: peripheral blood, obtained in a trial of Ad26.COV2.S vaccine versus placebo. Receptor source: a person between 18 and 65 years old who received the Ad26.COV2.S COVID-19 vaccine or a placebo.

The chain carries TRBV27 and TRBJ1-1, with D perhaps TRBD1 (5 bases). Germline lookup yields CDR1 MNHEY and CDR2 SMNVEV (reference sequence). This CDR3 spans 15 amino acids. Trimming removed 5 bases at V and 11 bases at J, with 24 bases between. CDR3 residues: CASSAGQGPYTFAFF. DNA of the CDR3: TGTGCCAGCAGTGCCGGGCAGGGACCTTACACATTCGCTTTCTTT.

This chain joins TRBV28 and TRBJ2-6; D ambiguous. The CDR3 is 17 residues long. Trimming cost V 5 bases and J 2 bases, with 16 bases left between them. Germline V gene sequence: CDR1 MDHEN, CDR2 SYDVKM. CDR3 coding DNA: TGTGCCAGCAGTGTAACTTTGAGAGAAACTGGGGCCAACGTCCTGACTTTC. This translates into CASSVTLRETGANVLTF.

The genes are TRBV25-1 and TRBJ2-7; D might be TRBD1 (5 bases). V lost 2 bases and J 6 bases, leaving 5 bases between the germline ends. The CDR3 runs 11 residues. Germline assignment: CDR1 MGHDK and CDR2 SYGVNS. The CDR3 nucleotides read TGTGCCAGCAGTGAAAGGGGCGAGCAGTACTTC. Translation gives CASSERGEQYF.

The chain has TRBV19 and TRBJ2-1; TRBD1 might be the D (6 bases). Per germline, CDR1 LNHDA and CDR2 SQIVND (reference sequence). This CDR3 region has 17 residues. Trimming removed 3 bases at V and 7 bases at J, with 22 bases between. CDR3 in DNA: TGTGCCAGTAGTATCCCCACTGGGCGGACAGACTTTAATGAGCAGTTCTTC. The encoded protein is CASSIPTGRTDFNEQFF.

The DNA for the CDR3 is TGTGCCAGCAGTTACAAGTCAGGGAGAGGCACCGGGGAGCTGTTTTTT. It specifies CASSYKSGRGTGELFF. This chain joins TRBV6-5 and TRBJ2-2; either TRBD1 or TRBD2 may supply D (5 bases each). The V end was cut by 2 bases, the J end by 4 bases, with 14 bases between. Looked up from germline, CDR1 is MNHEY and CDR2 is SVGAGI. This CDR3 is 16 amino acids long.

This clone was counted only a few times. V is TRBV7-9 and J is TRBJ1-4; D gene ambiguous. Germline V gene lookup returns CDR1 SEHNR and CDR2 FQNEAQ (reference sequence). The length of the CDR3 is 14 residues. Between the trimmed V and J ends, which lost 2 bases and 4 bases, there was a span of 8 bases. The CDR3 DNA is TGTGCCAGCAGCTTATCCAGGCTTAATGAAAAACTGTTTTTT. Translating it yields CASSLSRLNEKLFF.

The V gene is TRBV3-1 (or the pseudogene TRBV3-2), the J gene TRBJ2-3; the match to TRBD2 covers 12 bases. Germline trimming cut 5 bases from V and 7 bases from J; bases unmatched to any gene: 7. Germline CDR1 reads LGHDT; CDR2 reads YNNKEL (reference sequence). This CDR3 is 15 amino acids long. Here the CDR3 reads CASSFGLAGQHTQYF. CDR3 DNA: TGTGCCAGCAGCTTCGGACTAGCGGGACAACATACGCAGTATTTT.

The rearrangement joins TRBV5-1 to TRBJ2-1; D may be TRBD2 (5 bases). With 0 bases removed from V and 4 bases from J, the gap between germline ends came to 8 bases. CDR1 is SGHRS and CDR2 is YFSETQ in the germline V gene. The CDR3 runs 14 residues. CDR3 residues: CASSLAAVYNEQFF. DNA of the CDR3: TGCGCCAGCAGCTTGGCAGCGGTATACAATGAGCAGTTCTTC.